This T cell receptor (beta chain) was found in a study of T cell responses to AZD1222 COVID-19 vaccine. Study-wide points: Rises in breadth and depth of Spike-specific TCRs came after two AZD1222 doses. Close to half of all spike-specific TCRs reportedly target regions of the variants that are unmutated.

With respect to this clone: Antigen unknown.

Sequenced by immunoSEQ multiplex PCR; TCRdb stores in-frame clones only, minus some. The repertoire holds tens of thousands of clones, around four fifths seen once, with around 5% in the top ten. Looked up from germline, CDR1 is SGHAT and CDR2 is FQNNGV. This CDR3 is 15 amino acids long. Trimming cost V 6 bases and J 0 bases, with 9 bases left between them. The starting material was peripheral blood, obtained on day 0 of AZD1222 vaccination. The V and J genes are TRBV11-2 and TRBJ2-6; D might be TRBD1 (6 bases). The source is an adult in good health. CDR3 region: CASSPDSSGANVLTF. The CDR3 nucleotides read TGTGCCAGCAGTCCGGACAGCTCTGGGGCCAACGTCCTGACTTTC.